The rows below give T cell receptor beta chains drawn from one sample of a study of T cells in Graves' hyperthyroidism and ophthalmopathy. TCRdb passed the multiplex PCR reads through MiXCR, listing each CDR3 protein once. The data show about 420,000 distinct CDR3 sequences, 15% to 18% seen once. The sequencing sample was made of blood. The receptors derive from a woman aged 18-29 years with Graves' hyperthyroidism. The CDR3 runs from the conserved cysteine through the conserved F or W. Fields, in order: J gene, clone size, V gene, D gene, CDR3 protein, CDR3 DNA. D genes are given only for firm matches. Only some rows state a clone size, as once, few, many or a class for expanded clones.

J: TRBJ2-3
size: few
V: TRBV15
D: NA
CDR3: CATSRGSSGAIGLTQYF
DNA: TGTGCCACCAGCAGAGGCTCTAGTGGGGCGATAGGATTAACGCAGTATTTT

J: TRBJ2-1
size: NA
V: TRBV5-4
D: TRBD2
CDR3: CAMARLASYNEQFF
DNA: TGTGCCATGGCCAGACTAGCCTCCTACAATGAGCAGTTCTTC

J: TRBJ2-7
size: NA
V: TRBV9
D: TRBD2
CDR3: CASSAPTSGGAWSYEQYF
DNA: TGTGCCAGCAGCGCTCCGACTAGCGGGGGGGCCTGGTCCTACGAGCAGTACTTC

J: TRBJ1-3
size: NA
V: TRBV5-6
D: TRBD1
CDR3: CASSLGTGSIAGNTIYF
DNA: TGTGCCAGCAGCTTGGGGACAGGGAGTATCGCTGGAAACACCATATATTTT

J: TRBJ2-7
size: many
V: TRBV12-3/TRBV12-4
D: NA
CDR3: CASSLVSAGVTYEQYF
DNA: TGTGCCAGCAGTTTAGTTTCGGCAGGGGTGACCTACGAGCAGTACTTC

J: TRBJ2-7
size: many
V: TRBV28
D: TRBD2
CDR3: CASTLAGDYYEQYF
DNA: TGTGCCAGCACCCTAGCGGGTGATTACTACGAGCAGTACTTC

J: TRBJ2-7
size: few
V: TRBV15
D: NA
CDR3: CATSRYVQDEQYF
DNA: TGTGCCACCAGCAGATACGTGCAGGACGAGCAGTACTTC

J: TRBJ1-2
size: many
V: TRBV12-3/TRBV12-4
D: NA
CDR3: CASSLSNRYGYTF
DNA: TGTGCCAGCAGTTTGAGTAATCGCTATGGCTACACCTTC

J: TRBJ2-3
size: many
V: TRBV11-1
D: NA
CDR3: CASSLGPRGPDTQYF
DNA: TGTGCCAGCAGCTTAGGACCCCGGGGACCAGATACGCAGTATTTT

J: TRBJ1-1
size: many
V: TRBV9
D: NA
CDR3: CASSPPVGPWPEAFF
DNA: TGTGCCAGCAGCCCCCCCGTGGGCCCTTGGCCTGAAGCTTTCTTT

J: TRBJ2-7
size: many
V: TRBV10-3
D: NA
CDR3: CAIGGGEVWGPEIYEQYF
DNA: TGTGCCATTGGGGGTGGGGAAGTTTGGGGGCCCGAGATTTACGAGCAGTACTTC

J: TRBJ2-1
size: many
V: TRBV30
D: NA
CDR3: CAFKPGTHNEQFF
DNA: TGTGCCTTCAAACCAGGGACCCACAATGAGCAGTTCTTC

J: TRBJ1-5
size: once
V: TRBV28
D: TRBD1
CDR3: CASSFFGTGGNQPQHF
DNA: TGTGCCAGCAGTTTCTTCGGGACAGGGGGCAATCAGCCCCAGCATTTT

J: TRBJ2-3
size: many
V: TRBV6-1
D: TRBD2
CDR3: CASRGTSGPTDTQYF
DNA: TGTGCCAGCAGAGGGACTAGCGGGCCCACAGATACGCAGTATTTT

J: TRBJ2-5
size: NA
V: TRBV25-1
D: TRBD1
CDR3: CASSESPGRTGPQETQYF
DNA: TGTGCCAGCAGTGAATCCCCGGGGCGGACAGGGCCACAAGAGACCCAGTACTTC

J: TRBJ2-3
size: many
V: TRBV20-1
D: TRBD2
CDR3: CSASGAGVTDTQYF
DNA: TGCAGTGCTAGTGGGGCGGGAGTCACAGATACGCAGTATTTT

J: TRBJ2-2
size: few
V: TRBV6-1
D: NA
CDR3: CASSFDYYTGELFF
DNA: TGTGCCAGCAGTTTCGACTATTACACCGGGGAGCTGTTTTTT

J: TRBJ2-2
size: many
V: TRBV4-1
D: TRBD2
CDR3: CASSPGTNPGELFF
DNA: TGCGCCAGCAGCCCTGGGACTAACCCCGGGGAGCTGTTTTTT

J: TRBJ2-1
size: few
V: TRBV20-1
D: TRBD2
CDR3: CSAGELAGVFGNEQFF
DNA: TGCAGTGCTGGTGAACTAGCGGGAGTCTTTGGCAATGAGCAGTTCTTC

J: TRBJ1-1
size: many
V: TRBV11-1
D: NA
CDR3: CASSLGSFMNTEAFF
DNA: TGTGCCAGCAGCTTAGGCTCCTTTATGAACACTGAAGCTTTCTTT

J: TRBJ2-7
size: many
V: TRBV2
D: NA
CDR3: CASSVRVLYEQYF
DNA: TGTGCCAGCAGTGTCAGGGTCTTATACGAGCAGTACTTC

J: TRBJ2-7
size: many
V: TRBV2
D: TRBD2
CDR3: CASSGGLAGAAYEQYF
DNA: TGTGCCAGCAGTGGGGGACTAGCGGGGGCCGCCTACGAGCAGTACTTC

J: TRBJ1-2
size: many
V: TRBV29-1
D: TRBD1
CDR3: CSVVLAGGDGYTF
DNA: TGCAGCGTTGTCCTTGCAGGGGGCGATGGCTACACCTTC

J: TRBJ2-5
size: many
V: TRBV20-1
D: NA
CDR3: CSARDPGIQETQYF
DNA: TGCAGTGCTAGAGATCCGGGGATCCAAGAGACCCAGTACTTC

J: TRBJ2-3
size: many
V: TRBV5-1
D: NA
CDR3: CASSSGSSSTDTQYF
DNA: TGCGCCAGCAGCTCCGGGTCCTCTAGCACAGATACGCAGTATTTT

J: TRBJ2-1
size: NA
V: TRBV3-1
D: TRBD2
CDR3: CASSPFNYGLAVYNEQFF
DNA: TGTGCCAGCAGCCCCTTTAATTATGGGCTAGCGGTCTACAATGAGCAGTTCTTC

J: TRBJ2-3
size: few
V: TRBV10-3
D: NA
CDR3: CAISEPTRTDTQYF
DNA: TGTGCCATCAGTGAACCGACACGCACAGATACGCAGTATTTT

J: TRBJ1-2
size: few
V: TRBV4-1
D: TRBD1
CDR3: CASSSRGNFGQGTHGGYTF
DNA: TGCGCCAGCAGCTCACGGGGTAACTTTGGACAGGGGACTCATGGAGGCTACACCTTC

J: TRBJ2-3
size: many
V: TRBV5-1
D: NA
CDR3: CASRNPPDTQYF
DNA: TGCGCCAGCCGAAACCCCCCCGATACGCAGTATTTT

J: TRBJ2-7
size: many
V: TRBV27
D: NA
CDR3: CASSLSRTVTYEQYF
DNA: TGTGCCAGCAGCCTGTCGCGGACAGTTACCTACGAGCAGTACTTC

J: TRBJ2-1
size: many
V: TRBV5-1
D: NA
CDR3: CASSWISGTYNEQFF
DNA: TGCGCCAGCAGCTGGATTAGCGGAACCTACAATGAGCAGTTCTTC

J: TRBJ1-2
size: many
V: TRBV29-1
D: NA
CDR3: CSVETDRPGYTF
DNA: TGCAGCGTTGAGACAGACAGACCCGGCTACACCTTC

J: TRBJ1-2
size: few
V: TRBV12-3/TRBV12-4
D: TRBD1
CDR3: CASTRTGPYGYTF
DNA: TGTGCCAGCACCCGGACAGGTCCCTATGGCTACACCTTC

J: TRBJ2-1
size: NA
V: TRBV11-2
D: NA
CDR3: CASRSFSGPNEQFF
DNA: TGTGCCAGCAGATCCTTTTCGGGGCCCAATGAGCAGTTCTTC

J: TRBJ2-3
size: many
V: TRBV7-9
D: TRBD1
CDR3: CASSGRARDRLGQDTQYF
DNA: TGTGCCAGCAGCGGGCGGGCTCGGGACAGGCTGGGTCAGGATACGCAGTATTTT

J: TRBJ2-7
size: many
V: TRBV12-3/TRBV12-4
D: NA
CDR3: CASSPDMGRVQYF
DNA: TGTGCCAGCAGTCCCGATATGGGCCGCGTGCAGTACTTC

J: TRBJ2-1
size: many
V: TRBV7-2
D: TRBD2
CDR3: CASSLEGTSGYNEQFF
DNA: TGTGCCAGCAGCTTAGAAGGGACTAGCGGCTACAATGAGCAGTTCTTC

J: TRBJ1-3
size: NA
V: TRBV5-1
D: NA
CDR3: CASSPGHGSGNTIYF
DNA: TGCGCCAGCAGCCCGGGACACGGATCTGGAAACACCATATATTTT

J: TRBJ2-7
size: many
V: TRBV20-1
D: TRBD1
CDR3: CSARDRGVSYEQYF
DNA: TGCAGTGCCCGAGACAGGGGGGTCTCCTACGAGCAGTACTTC

J: TRBJ1-2
size: many
V: TRBV7-6
D: NA
CDR3: CASSSQEYGYTF
DNA: TGTGCCAGCAGCTCCCAGGAATATGGCTACACCTTC

J: TRBJ2-5
size: many
V: TRBV20-1
D: TRBD2
CDR3: CSAPLAGQETQYF
DNA: TGCAGTGCCCCACTAGCGGGTCAAGAGACCCAGTACTTC

J: TRBJ2-6
size: many
V: TRBV2
D: NA
CDR3: CASSEMGSGANVLTF
DNA: TGTGCCAGCAGTGAAATGGGTTCTGGGGCCAACGTCCTGACTTTC

J: TRBJ2-7
size: many
V: TRBV5-1
D: TRBD2
CDR3: CASSLGLGSEQYF
DNA: TGCGCCAGCAGCTTAGGACTAGGCTCCGAGCAGTACTTC

J: TRBJ2-1
size: many
V: TRBV11-3
D: NA
CDR3: CASSLGGLANLNEQFF
DNA: TGTGCCAGCAGCTTAGGTGGGCTAGCAAACCTAAATGAGCAGTTCTTC

J: TRBJ2-7
size: many
V: TRBV11-2
D: NA
CDR3: CASGGGGSSYEQYF
DNA: TGTGCCAGCGGAGGGGGGGGGTCCTCCTACGAGCAGTACTTC

J: TRBJ2-1
size: many
V: TRBV28
D: NA
CDR3: CASSLDSSSYNEQFF
DNA: TGTGCCAGCAGTTTGGACTCCAGCTCCTACAATGAGCAGTTCTTC

J: TRBJ1-2
size: many
V: TRBV12-3/TRBV12-4
D: NA
CDR3: CASSLNRVDGYTF
DNA: TGTGCCAGCAGTTTAAACAGGGTCGATGGCTACACCTTC

J: TRBJ1-1
size: many
V: TRBV11-2
D: TRBD1
CDR3: CASSAGQGADTEAFF
DNA: TGTGCCAGCAGCGCGGGACAGGGAGCGGACACTGAAGCTTTCTTT

J: TRBJ1-2
size: many
V: TRBV6-5
D: TRBD1
CDR3: CASSYTGGQGNYGYTF
DNA: TGTGCCAGCAGTTACACGGGGGGACAGGGGAACTATGGCTACACCTTC

J: TRBJ1-1
size: many
V: TRBV20-1
D: TRBD1
CDR3: CSAGQGATEAFF
DNA: TGCAGTGCGGGACAGGGGGCCACTGAAGCTTTCTTT

J: TRBJ2-7
size: many
V: TRBV27
D: NA
CDR3: CASSPGRMLYEQYF
DNA: TGTGCCAGCAGTCCAGGGCGGATGCTCTACGAGCAGTACTTC

J: TRBJ2-7
size: many
V: TRBV5-1
D: NA
CDR3: CASSLVGLYEQYF
DNA: TGCGCCAGCAGCTTGGTGGGGCTTTACGAGCAGTACTTC

J: TRBJ1-1
size: few
V: TRBV5-6
D: NA
CDR3: CASSLGFIGVYTEAFF
DNA: TGTGCCAGCAGCTTGGGGTTTATTGGGGTCTACACTGAAGCTTTCTTT

J: TRBJ1-3
size: NA
V: TRBV19
D: NA
CDR3: CASSIVGGNTIYF
DNA: TGTGCCAGTAGTATAGTGGGAGGAAACACCATATATTTT

J: TRBJ1-1
size: few
V: TRBV19
D: NA
CDR3: CASSGGGEAFF
DNA: TGTGCCAGTAGTGGGGGAGGTGAAGCTTTCTTT